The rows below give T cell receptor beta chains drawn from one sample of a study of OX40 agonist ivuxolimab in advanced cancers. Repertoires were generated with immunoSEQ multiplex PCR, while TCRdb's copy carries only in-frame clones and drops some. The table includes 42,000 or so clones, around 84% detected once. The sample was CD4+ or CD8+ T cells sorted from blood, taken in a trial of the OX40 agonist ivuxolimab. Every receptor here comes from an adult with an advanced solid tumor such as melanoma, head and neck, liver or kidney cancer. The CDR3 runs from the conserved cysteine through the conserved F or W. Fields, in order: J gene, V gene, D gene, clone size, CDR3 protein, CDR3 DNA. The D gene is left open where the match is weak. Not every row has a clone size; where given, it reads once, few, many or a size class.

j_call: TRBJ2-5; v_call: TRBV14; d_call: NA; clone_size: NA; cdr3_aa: CASSPTDRDARETQYF; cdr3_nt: TGTGCCAGCAGCCCCACAGACAGAGACGCCAGGGAGACCCAGTACTTC
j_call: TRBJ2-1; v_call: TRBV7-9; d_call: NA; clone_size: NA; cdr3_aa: CASSLEVNEQFF; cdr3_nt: TGTGCCAGCAGCTTAGAAGTGAATGAGCAGTTCTTC
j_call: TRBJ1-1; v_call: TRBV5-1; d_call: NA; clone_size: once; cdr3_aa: CASRVGRGGNTEAFF; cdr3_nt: TGCGCCAGCAGGGTTGGGAGAGGGGGGAACACTGAAGCTTTCTTT
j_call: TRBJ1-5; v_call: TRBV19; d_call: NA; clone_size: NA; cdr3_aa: CASKWAGLSNQPQHF; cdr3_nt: TGTGCCAGTAAATGGGCAGGGCTTAGCAATCAGCCCCAGCATTTT
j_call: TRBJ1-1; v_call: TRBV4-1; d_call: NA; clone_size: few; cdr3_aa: CASSQDKGSTEAFF; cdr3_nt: TGCGCCAGCAGCCAAGATAAGGGGAGCACTGAAGCTTTCTTT
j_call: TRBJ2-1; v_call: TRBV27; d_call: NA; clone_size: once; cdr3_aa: CASAPGSSYNEQFF; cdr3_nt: TGTGCCAGCGCTCCAGGTTCCTCCTACAATGAGCAGTTCTTC
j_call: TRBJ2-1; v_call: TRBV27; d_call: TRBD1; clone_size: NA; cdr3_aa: CASRGPGQAEGQGYNEQFF; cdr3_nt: TGTGCCAGCAGGGGCCCGGGACAGGCGGAAGGACAAGGCTACAATGAGCAGTTCTTC
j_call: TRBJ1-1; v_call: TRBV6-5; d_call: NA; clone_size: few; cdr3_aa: CASVGGTEAFF; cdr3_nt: TGTGCCAGCGTCGGGGGCACTGAAGCTTTCTTT
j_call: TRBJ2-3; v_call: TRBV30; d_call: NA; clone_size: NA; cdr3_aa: CAWSVGVTDTQYF; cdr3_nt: TGTGCCTGGAGTGTAGGGGTCACAGATACGCAGTATTTT
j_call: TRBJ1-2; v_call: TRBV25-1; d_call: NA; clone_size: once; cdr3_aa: CASSDAGNGYTF; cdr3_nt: TGTGCCAGCAGTGACGCCGGTAATGGCTACACCTTC
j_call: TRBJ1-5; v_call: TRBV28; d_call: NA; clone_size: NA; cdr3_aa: CASSLRRRSNQPQHF; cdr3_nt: TGTGCCAGCAGTTTGAGGAGGAGAAGCAATCAGCCCCAGCATTTT
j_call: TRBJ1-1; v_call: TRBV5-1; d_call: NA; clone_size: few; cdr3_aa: CASRGENTEAFF; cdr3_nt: TGCGCCAGCAGGGGTGAGAACACTGAAGCTTTCTTT
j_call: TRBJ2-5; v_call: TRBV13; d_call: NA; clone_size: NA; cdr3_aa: CASSPTVQETQYF; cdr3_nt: TGTGCCAGCAGCCCCACAGTCCAAGAGACCCAGTACTTC
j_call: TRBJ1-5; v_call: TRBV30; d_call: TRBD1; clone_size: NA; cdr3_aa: CAWRAKGQGSNQPQHF; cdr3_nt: TGTGCCTGGAGAGCCAAAGGACAGGGGAGTAATCAGCCCCAGCATTTT
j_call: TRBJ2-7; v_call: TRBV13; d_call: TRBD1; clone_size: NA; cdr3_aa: CASSTDRVHEQYF; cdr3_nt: TGTGCCAGCAGCACTGACAGGGTACACGAGCAGTACTTC
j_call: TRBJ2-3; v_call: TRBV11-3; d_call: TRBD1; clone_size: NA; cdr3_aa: CATWDREPDTQYF; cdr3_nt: TGTGCCACCTGGGACAGGGAGCCAGATACGCAGTATTTT
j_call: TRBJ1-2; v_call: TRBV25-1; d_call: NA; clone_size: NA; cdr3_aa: CASSEPGGYGYTF; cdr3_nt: TGTGCCAGCAGTGAACCGGGGGGCTATGGCTACACCTTC
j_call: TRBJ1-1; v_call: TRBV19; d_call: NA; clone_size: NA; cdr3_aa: CASRPRSTEAFF; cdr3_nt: TGTGCCAGTAGGCCCAGAAGCACTGAAGCTTTCTTT
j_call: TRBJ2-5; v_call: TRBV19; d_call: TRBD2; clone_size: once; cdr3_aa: CASSKGLAGQETQYF; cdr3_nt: TGTGCCAGTAGTAAGGGACTAGCGGGACAAGAGACCCAGTACTTC
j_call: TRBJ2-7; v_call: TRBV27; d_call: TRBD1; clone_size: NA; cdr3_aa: CASSLTAGTGAYEQYF; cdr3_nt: TGTGCCAGCAGTTTGACGGCGGGGACAGGGGCCTACGAGCAGTACTTC
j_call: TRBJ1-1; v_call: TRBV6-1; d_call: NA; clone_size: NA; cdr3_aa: CASRGRYLNTEAFF; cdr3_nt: TGTGCCAGCAGGGGTCGATACCTGAACACTGAAGCTTTCTTT
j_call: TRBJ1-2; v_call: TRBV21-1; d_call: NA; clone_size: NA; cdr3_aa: CASSTPGGYGYTF; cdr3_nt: TGTGCCAGCAGCACCCCGGGGGGCTATGGCTACACCTTC
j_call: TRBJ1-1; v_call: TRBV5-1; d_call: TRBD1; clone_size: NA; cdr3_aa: CASSLIQGAEGEAFF; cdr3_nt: TGCGCCAGCAGCTTGATTCAGGGGGCTGAGGGTGAAGCTTTCTTT
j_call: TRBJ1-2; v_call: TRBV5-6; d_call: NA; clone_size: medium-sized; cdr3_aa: CASSLGSPLYGYTF; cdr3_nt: TGTGCCAGCAGCTTAGGGTCGCCGCTCTATGGCTACACCTTC
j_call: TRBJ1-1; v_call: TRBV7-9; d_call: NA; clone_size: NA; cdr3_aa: CASSPIQGTTEAFF; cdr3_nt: TGTGCCAGCAGCCCTATTCAGGGTACGACTGAAGCTTTCTTT
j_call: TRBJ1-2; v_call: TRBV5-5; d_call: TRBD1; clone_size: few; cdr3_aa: CASSLRTGRDYGYTF; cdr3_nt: TGTGCCAGCAGCTTGCGGACAGGGCGGGACTATGGCTACACCTTC
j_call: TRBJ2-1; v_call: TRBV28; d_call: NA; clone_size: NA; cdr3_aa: CASQSEDSIYNEQFF; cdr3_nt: TGTGCCAGCCAATCCGAGGACAGCATATACAATGAGCAGTTCTTC
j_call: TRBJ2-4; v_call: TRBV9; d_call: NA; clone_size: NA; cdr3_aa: CASSVVGVGNIQYF; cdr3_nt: TGTGCCAGCAGCGTAGTCGGGGTCGGGAACATTCAGTACTTC
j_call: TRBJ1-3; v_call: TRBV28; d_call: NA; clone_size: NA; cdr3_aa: CASKEISGNTIYF; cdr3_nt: TGTGCCAGCAAAGAGATCTCTGGAAACACCATATATTTT
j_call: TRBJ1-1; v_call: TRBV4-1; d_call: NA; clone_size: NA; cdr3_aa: CASSQGHHPNTEAFF; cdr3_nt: TGCGCCAGCAGCCAAGGGCATCACCCGAACACTGAAGCTTTCTTT
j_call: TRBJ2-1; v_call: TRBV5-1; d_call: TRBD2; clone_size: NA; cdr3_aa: CASSLTSGREFNEQFF; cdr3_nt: TGCGCCAGCAGCTTGACGAGTGGGCGGGAGTTTAATGAGCAGTTCTTC
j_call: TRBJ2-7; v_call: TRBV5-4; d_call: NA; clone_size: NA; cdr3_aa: CASSLSGVEQYF; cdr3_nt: TGTGCCAGCAGCTTGTCTGGGGTTGAGCAGTACTTC
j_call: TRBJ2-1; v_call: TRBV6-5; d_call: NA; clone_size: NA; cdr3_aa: CASSYSTGISLGEQFF; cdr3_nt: TGTGCCAGCAGTTACTCTACAGGGATCTCGCTGGGTGAGCAGTTCTTC
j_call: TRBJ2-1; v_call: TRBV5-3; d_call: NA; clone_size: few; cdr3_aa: CARSLPGVSYNEQFF; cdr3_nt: TGTGCCAGAAGCTTACCAGGAGTTTCCTACAATGAGCAGTTCTTC
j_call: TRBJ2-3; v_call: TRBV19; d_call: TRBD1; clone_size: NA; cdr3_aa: CASSWGQGILDTQYF; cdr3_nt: TGTGCCAGTAGTTGGGGACAGGGGATCTTGGATACGCAGTATTTT
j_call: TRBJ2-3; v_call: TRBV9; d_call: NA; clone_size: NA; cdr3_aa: CASNNPGGTDTQYF; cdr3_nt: TGTGCCAGCAATAACCCAGGGGGGACAGATACGCAGTATTTT
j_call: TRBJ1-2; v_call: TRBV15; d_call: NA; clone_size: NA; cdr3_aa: CATRLAGGDGYTF; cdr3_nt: TGTGCCACCAGGCTTGCCGGGGGGGATGGCTACACCTTC
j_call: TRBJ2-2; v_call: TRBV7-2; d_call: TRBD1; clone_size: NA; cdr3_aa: CASSLVKGAGGELFF; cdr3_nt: TGTGCCAGCAGCTTAGTCAAGGGGGCGGGCGGGGAGCTGTTTTTT
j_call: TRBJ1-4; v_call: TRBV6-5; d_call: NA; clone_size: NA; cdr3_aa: CASSYSYTNEKLFF; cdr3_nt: TGTGCCAGCAGTTACTCTTACACTAATGAAAAACTGTTTTTT
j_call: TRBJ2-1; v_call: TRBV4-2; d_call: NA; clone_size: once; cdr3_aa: CASSQGLGGAPHEQFF; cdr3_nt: TGTGCCAGCAGCCAAGGTCTAGGCGGGGCACCGCATGAGCAGTTCTTC
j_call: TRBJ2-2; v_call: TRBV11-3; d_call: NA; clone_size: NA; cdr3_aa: CASTPGTAGPGELFF; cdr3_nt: TGTGCCAGCACCCCGGGTACCGCCGGACCCGGGGAGCTGTTTTTT
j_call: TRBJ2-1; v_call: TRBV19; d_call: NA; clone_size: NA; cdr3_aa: CASSITGYNEQFF; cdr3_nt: TGTGCCAGTAGTATAACCGGCTACAATGAGCAGTTCTTC
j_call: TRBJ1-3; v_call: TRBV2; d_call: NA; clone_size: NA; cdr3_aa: CAISDRTGNTIYF; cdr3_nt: TGTGCCATCTCCGACCGAACTGGAAACACCATATATTTT
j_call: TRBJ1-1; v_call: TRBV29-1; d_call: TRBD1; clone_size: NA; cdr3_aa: CSVAGGLRTEAFF; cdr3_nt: TGCAGCGTTGCAGGGGGCCTGAGGACTGAAGCTTTCTTT
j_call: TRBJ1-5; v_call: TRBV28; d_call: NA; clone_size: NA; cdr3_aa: CASSLSRGLWLNQPQHF; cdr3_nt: TGTGCCAGCAGTTTAAGTAGAGGGTTATGGCTCAATCAGCCCCAGCATTTT
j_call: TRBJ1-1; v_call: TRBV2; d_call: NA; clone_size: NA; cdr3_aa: CASSQGLNAEAFF; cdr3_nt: TGTGCCAGCAGTCAGGGGTTGAACGCTGAAGCTTTCTTT
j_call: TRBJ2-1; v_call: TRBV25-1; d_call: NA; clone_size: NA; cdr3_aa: CASSRQTPYNEQFF; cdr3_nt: TGTGCCAGCAGTCGGCAAACCCCTTACAATGAGCAGTTCTTC
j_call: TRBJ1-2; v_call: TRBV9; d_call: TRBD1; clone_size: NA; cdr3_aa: CASSANSGRGPGGYTF; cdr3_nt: TGTGCCAGCAGCGCCAATAGTGGAAGGGGGCCGGGAGGCTACACCTTC
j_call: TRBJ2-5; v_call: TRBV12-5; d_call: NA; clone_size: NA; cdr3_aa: CASGLGRPHGSVVRETQYF; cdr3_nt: TGTGCTAGTGGTTTGGGGAGGCCTCACGGGAGCGTAGTTCGGGAGACCCAGTACTTC
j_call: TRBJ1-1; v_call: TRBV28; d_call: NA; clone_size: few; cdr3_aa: CASSWMTELNTEAFF; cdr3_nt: TGTGCCAGCAGTTGGATGACAGAGCTGAACACTGAAGCTTTCTTT
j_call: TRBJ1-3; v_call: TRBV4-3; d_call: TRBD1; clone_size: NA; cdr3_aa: CASSQDRDRKARNTIYF; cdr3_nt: TGCGCCAGCAGCCAAGATCGGGACAGGAAGGCACGAAACACCATATATTTT
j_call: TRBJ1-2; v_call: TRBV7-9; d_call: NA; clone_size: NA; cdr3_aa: CASSLAWGMDYGYTF; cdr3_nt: TGTGCCAGCAGCTTAGCATGGGGTATGGACTATGGCTACACCTTC
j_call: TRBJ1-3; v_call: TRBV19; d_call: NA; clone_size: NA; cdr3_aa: CASSRLRAGPGNTIYF; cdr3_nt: TGTGCCAGTAGTAGACTCCGGGCAGGGCCGGGAAACACCATATATTTT
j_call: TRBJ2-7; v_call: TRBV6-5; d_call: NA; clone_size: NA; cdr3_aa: CASSLSSVNEQYF; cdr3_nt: TGTGCCAGCAGCCTATCCAGCGTCAACGAGCAGTACTTC